The clone carrying this TCR beta chain was counted ten times or more. Antigen: not known. These data belong to a study of T cells after yellow fever vaccination. Whole-study context: The SMART-Seq v4 Ultra Low Input method served to prepare the low-cell-number fractions. Study conclusions and caveats: Overlap between CD4 and CD8 compartments was detected for a small share of clonotypes. Contaminating bulk clonotypes could be abundant in FACS-sorted repertoires.

Per germline, CDR1 LGHNA and CDR2 YSLEER. The V gene lost 5 bases and the J gene lost 7 bases, with 15 bases spanning the gap. This CDR3 region has 14 residues. The 5'RACE template-switching step produced TCR cDNA and added a universal primer site and UMIs. One entry per CDR3 protein, called by TCRdb with MiXCR from the 5' RACE reads. The data contain about 340,000 distinct CDR3 sequences, approximately 12% of them singletons. Sequenced here: CD4+ T cells sorted from PBMCs, sampled 15 days after the yellow fever booster vaccination. This TCR was sampled from a man younger than 35 who received the YFV17D yellow fever vaccine. The rearrangement uses TRBV4-3 and TRBJ1-3, with D possibly being TRBD1 (6 bases). CDR3 sequence: CASSAAGAANTIYF. The DNA of the CDR3 is TGCGCCAGCAGCGCGGCAGGGGCGGCGAACACCATATATTTT.